This is a list of T cell receptor beta chains from one sample in a study of blood T cell repertoires in COVID-19. Produced via immunoSEQ multiplex PCR; TCRdb's table is partial and in-frame only. The data show roughly 250,000 clones, with 60% to 75% seen just once and about 3.5% held by the top ten. The specimen sequenced was peripheral blood. The origin of the receptors is a woman at least 80 years old with acute or convalescent COVID-19. CDR3s include the opening cysteine and the closing phenylalanine or tryptophan. Fields, in order: D gene, clone size, V gene, J gene, CDR3 DNA, CDR3 protein. A D gene is named only where the DNA matches it firmly. Only part of the rows carry a size: once, few, many, or a class if the clone is expanded.

D gene: TRBD2; clone size: many; V gene: TRBV6-6; J gene: TRBJ2-1; CDR3 DNA: TGTGCCAGCAGTCCAGAGACTAGCGGGGGGCCCCGCTCCTACAATGAGCAGTTCTTC; CDR3 protein: CASSPETSGGPRSYNEQFF
D gene: .; clone size: once; V gene: TRBV12-5; J gene: TRBJ2-1; CDR3 DNA: TGTGCTAGTGGTCCGGCCCAGGGTACCTACTACAATGAGCAGTTCTTC; CDR3 protein: CASGPAQGTYYNEQFF
D gene: TRBD1; clone size: .; V gene: TRBV19; J gene: TRBJ2-2; CDR3 DNA: TGTGCCAGTAGCCGGGACAGGGCCACCGGGGAGCTGTTTTTT; CDR3 protein: CASSRDRATGELFF
D gene: TRBD1; clone size: .; V gene: TRBV2; J gene: TRBJ1-5; CDR3 DNA: TGTGCCAGCAGTAGGGACAGGGATCATCAGCCCCAGCATTTT; CDR3 protein: CASSRDRDHQPQHF
D gene: .; clone size: once; V gene: TRBV30; J gene: TRBJ1-3; CDR3 DNA: TGTGCCTGGAGTGTACTCAACACCATATATTTT; CDR3 protein: CAWSVLNTIYF
D gene: .; clone size: .; V gene: TRBV7-2; J gene: TRBJ2-1; CDR3 DNA: TGTGCCAGCAGCCAGGTCCGGGGATACAATGAGCAGTTCTTC; CDR3 protein: CASSQVRGYNEQFF
D gene: TRBD1; clone size: .; V gene: TRBV7-2; J gene: TRBJ2-1; CDR3 DNA: TGTGCCAGCAGCTTAATGGGACAGGATTACAATGAGCAGTTCTTC; CDR3 protein: CASSLMGQDYNEQFF
D gene: TRBD1; clone size: .; V gene: TRBV19; J gene: TRBJ2-7; CDR3 DNA: TGTGCCACCAGGGCTCAGGACAGGTTCTCCTACGAGCAGTACTTC; CDR3 protein: CATRAQDRFSYEQYF
D gene: .; clone size: .; V gene: TRBV6-1; J gene: TRBJ1-5; CDR3 DNA: TGTGCCAGCAGTGAGGTGGCATACAATCAGCCCCAGCATTTT; CDR3 protein: CASSEVAYNQPQHF
D gene: TRBD2; clone size: .; V gene: TRBV3-1/TRBV3-2; J gene: TRBJ2-1; CDR3 DNA: TGTGCCAGCAGCCCATATCTCTCGGGACTAGCGAACTACAATGAGCAGTTCTTC; CDR3 protein: CASSPYLSGLANYNEQFF
D gene: .; clone size: .; V gene: TRBV5-1; J gene: TRBJ1-2; CDR3 DNA: TGCGCCAGCAAGGCGGGGAACTATGGCTACACCTTC; CDR3 protein: CASKAGNYGYTF
D gene: TRBD1; clone size: .; V gene: TRBV5-1; J gene: TRBJ1-4; CDR3 DNA: TGCGCCAGCAGGCCGGGACAGGGCCCAACTAATGAAAAACTGTTTTTT; CDR3 protein: CASRPGQGPTNEKLFF
D gene: .; clone size: .; V gene: TRBV3-1/TRBV3-2; J gene: TRBJ1-2; CDR3 DNA: TGTGCCAGCAGCCAGAGACAGGAGACGGGGGGCTACACCTTC; CDR3 protein: CASSQRQETGGYTF
D gene: TRBD1; clone size: .; V gene: TRBV9; J gene: TRBJ1-5; CDR3 DNA: TGTGCCAGCAGCCTAACCGGGACAGGGGACCAGCCCCAGCATTTT; CDR3 protein: CASSLTGTGDQPQHF
D gene: .; clone size: once; V gene: TRBV10-3; J gene: TRBJ2-3; CDR3 DNA: TGTGCCATCACGTTGGAGGGACGAAGCACGCAGTATTTT; CDR3 protein: CAITLEGRSTQYF
D gene: .; clone size: few; V gene: TRBV5-1; J gene: TRBJ2-5; CDR3 DNA: TGCGCCAGCAGCCCGCTAGTAGCGTCAAAAGAGACCCAGTACTTC; CDR3 protein: CASSPLVASKETQYF
D gene: .; clone size: once; V gene: TRBV11-1; J gene: TRBJ2-2; CDR3 DNA: TGTGCCAGCACCCAGGGGACGAACACCGGGGAGCTGTTTTTT; CDR3 protein: CASTQGTNTGELFF
D gene: TRBD1; clone size: once; V gene: TRBV4-1; J gene: TRBJ1-4; CDR3 DNA: TGCGCCAGCAGCCAAGAAGGGGGGACAGGTAATGAAAAACTGTTTTTT; CDR3 protein: CASSQEGGTGNEKLFF
D gene: TRBD1; clone size: .; V gene: TRBV3-1/TRBV3-2; J gene: TRBJ2-1; CDR3 DNA: TGTGCCAGCAGCCAAGGTCGGGTTCGGGACAGGGATCACAATGAGCAGTTCTTC; CDR3 protein: CASSQGRVRDRDHNEQFF
D gene: .; clone size: .; V gene: TRBV20-1; J gene: TRBJ1-1; CDR3 DNA: TGCAGTAACACAGGGAACACTGAAGCTTTCTTT; CDR3 protein: CSNTGNTEAFF
D gene: .; clone size: once; V gene: TRBV5-1; J gene: TRBJ1-1; CDR3 DNA: TGCGCCAGCAGTCAAAGGACAGACAAGCTTGAAGCTTTCTTT; CDR3 protein: CASSQRTDKLEAFF